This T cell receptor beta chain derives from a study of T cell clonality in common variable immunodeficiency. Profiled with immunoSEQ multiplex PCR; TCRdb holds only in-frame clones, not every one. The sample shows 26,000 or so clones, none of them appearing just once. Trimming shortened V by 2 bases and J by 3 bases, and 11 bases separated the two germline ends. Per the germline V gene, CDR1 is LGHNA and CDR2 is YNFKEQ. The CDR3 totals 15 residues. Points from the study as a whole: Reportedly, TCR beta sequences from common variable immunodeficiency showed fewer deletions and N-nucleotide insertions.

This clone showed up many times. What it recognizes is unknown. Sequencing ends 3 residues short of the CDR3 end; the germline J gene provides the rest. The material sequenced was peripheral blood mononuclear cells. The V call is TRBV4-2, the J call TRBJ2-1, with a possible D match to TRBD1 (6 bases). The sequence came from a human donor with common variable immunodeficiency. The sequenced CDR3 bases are TGTGCCAGCAGCCAACGTCCGGACAGCTACAATGAG. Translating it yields CASSQRPDSYNE. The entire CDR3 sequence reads CASSQRPDSYNEQFF.